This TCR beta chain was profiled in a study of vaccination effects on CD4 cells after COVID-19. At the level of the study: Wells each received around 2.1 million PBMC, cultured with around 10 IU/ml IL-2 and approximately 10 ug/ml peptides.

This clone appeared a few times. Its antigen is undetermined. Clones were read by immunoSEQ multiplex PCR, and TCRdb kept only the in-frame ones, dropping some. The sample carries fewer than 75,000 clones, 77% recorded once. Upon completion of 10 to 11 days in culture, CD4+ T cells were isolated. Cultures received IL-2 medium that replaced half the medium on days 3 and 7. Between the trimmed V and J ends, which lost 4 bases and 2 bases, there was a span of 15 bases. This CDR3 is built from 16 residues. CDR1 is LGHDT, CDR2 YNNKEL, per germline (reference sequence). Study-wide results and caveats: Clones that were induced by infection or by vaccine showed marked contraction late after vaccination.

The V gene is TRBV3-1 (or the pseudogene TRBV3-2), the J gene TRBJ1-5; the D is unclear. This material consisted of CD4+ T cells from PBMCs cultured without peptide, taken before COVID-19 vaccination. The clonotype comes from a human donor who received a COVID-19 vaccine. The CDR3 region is CASSPAAFAGNQPQHF. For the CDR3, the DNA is TGTGCCAGCAGCCCTGCCGCGTTCGCGGGCAATCAGCCCCAGCATTTT.